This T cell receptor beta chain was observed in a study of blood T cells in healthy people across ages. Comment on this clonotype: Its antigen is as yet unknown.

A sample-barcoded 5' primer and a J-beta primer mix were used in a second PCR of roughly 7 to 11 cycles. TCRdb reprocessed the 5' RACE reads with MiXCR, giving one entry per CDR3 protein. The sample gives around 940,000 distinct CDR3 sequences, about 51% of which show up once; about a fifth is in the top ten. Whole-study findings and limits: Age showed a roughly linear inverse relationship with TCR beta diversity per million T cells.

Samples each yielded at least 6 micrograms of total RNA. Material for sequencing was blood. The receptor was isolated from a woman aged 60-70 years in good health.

In DNA, the CDR3 is TGTGCCAGCAGCTTAAACAGGGCTTTACAGCCCCAGCATTTT. Translation gives CASSLNRALQPQHF. The genes are TRBV11-2 and TRBJ1-5, with D possibly being TRBD1 (6 bases). Germline CDR1 is SGHAT and CDR2 is FQNNGV. The CDR3 length is 14 residues. Between the trimmed V and J ends, which lost 2 bases and 7 bases, there was a span of 12 bases.